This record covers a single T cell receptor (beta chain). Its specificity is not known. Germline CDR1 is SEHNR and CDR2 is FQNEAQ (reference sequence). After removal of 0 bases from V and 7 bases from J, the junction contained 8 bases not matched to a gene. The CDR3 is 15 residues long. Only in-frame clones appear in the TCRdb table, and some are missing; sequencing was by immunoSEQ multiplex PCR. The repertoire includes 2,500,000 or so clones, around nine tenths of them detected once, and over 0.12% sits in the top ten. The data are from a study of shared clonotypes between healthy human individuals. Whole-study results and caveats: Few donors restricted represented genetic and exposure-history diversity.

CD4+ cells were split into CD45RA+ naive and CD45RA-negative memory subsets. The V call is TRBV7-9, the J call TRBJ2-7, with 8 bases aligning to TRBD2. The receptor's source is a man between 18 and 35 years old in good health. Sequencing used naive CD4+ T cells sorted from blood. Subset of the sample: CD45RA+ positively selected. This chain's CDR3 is CASSLATGRAGEQYF. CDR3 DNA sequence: TGTGCCAGCAGCTTAGCGACCGGGAGGGCCGGTGAGCAGTACTTC.